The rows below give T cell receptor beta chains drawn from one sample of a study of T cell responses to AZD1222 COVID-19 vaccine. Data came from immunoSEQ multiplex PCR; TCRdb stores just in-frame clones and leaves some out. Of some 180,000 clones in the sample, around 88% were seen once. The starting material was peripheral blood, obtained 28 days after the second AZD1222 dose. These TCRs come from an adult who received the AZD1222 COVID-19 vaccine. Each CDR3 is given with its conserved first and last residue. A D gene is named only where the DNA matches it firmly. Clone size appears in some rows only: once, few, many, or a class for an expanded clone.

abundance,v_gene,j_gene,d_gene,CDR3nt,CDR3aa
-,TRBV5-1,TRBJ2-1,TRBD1,TGCGCCAGCAGCTTGCCAGGGGGCAATGAGCAGTTCTTC,CASSLPGGNEQFF
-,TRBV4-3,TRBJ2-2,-,TGCGCCAGCAGCCAAGGGGTTGGGTCCTCCGGGGAGCTGTTTTTT,CASSQGVGSSGELFF
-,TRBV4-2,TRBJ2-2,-,TGTGCCAGCAGCCGGACGGGGAGCGGGGAGCTGTTTTTT,CASSRTGSGELFF
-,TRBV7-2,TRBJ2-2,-,TGTGCCAGCAGCTTAGTCCCTAGGATCACCGGGGAGCTGTTTTTT,CASSLVPRITGELFF
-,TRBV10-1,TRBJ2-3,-,TGCGCCAGCAGTGAGAGAACGGCCACAGATACGCAGTATTTT,CASSERTATDTQYF
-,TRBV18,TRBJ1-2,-,TGTGCCAGCTCACCAGGGGCCCCTAGGGATGGCTACACCTTC,CASSPGAPRDGYTF
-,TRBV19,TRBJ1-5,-,TGTGCCAGTAGTCCCCAGAGGAGGGGTCAGCCCCAGCATTTT,CASSPQRRGQPQHF
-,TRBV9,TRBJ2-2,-,TGTGCCAGCAGCGTAGGACCAGCCCTCTTCACCGGGGAGCTGTTTTTT,CASSVGPALFTGELFF
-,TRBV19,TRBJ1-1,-,TGTGCCAGTACCCATGGCCACACTGAAGCTTTCTTT,CASTHGHTEAFF
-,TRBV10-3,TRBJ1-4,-,TGTGCCACCCGCGGAGGGGGGGGTGAAAAACTGTTTTTT,CATRGGGGEKLFF
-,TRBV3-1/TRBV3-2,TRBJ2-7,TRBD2,TGTGCCAGCAGCCAGTGGCTAGCGGGGAACAATTACGAGCAGTACTTC,CASSQWLAGNNYEQYF
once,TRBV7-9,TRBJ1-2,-,TGTGCCAGCAGCTTGGGGAACATTGACTATGGCTACACCTTC,CASSLGNIDYGYTF
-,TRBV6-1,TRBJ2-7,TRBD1,TGTGCCAGCAGAACAGGGGAGCACGAGCAGTACTTC,CASRTGEHEQYF
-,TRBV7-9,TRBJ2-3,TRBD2,TGTGCCACCGAGTGGGGACTAGCGACAGATACGCAGTATTTT,CATEWGLATDTQYF
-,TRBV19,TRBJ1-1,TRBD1,TGTGCCAGTAGTATAGTTTCGGGACAGGGAAGCACTGAAGCTTTCTTT,CASSIVSGQGSTEAFF
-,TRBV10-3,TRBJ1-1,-,TGTGCCATCAGTCCAAGGGGGGACACTGAAGCTTTCTTT,CAISPRGDTEAFF
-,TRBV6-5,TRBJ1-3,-,TGTGCCAGCAGTAACATAGGCGATGGAAACACCATATATTTT,CASSNIGDGNTIYF
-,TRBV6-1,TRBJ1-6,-,TGTGCCAGCAGTGATACGGGTGGGGATAATTCACCCCTCCACTTT,CASSDTGGDNSPLHF
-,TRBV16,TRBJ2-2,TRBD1,TGTGCCAGCAGCCAAACCCGGGCAGGGGGAGACGGGGAGCTGTTTTTT,CASSQTRAGGDGELFF
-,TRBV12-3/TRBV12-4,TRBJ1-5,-,TGTGCCAGCAGGGGGGGAGGCAATCAGCCCCAGCATTTT,CASRGGGNQPQHF
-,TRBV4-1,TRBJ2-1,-,TGCGCCAGCAGCCCTGCCGGGGATGGTGAGCAGTTCTTC,CASSPAGDGEQFF
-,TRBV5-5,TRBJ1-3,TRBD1,TGTGCCAGCAGCGCCGGGGGTGACAGGGTGCCTGGAAACACCATATATTTT,CASSAGGDRVPGNTIYF
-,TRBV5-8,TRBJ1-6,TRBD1,TGTGCCAGCAGCTTTTACCTGGGGACAGGAGATTCACCCCTCCACTTT,CASSFYLGTGDSPLHF
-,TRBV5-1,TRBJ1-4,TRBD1,TGCGCCAGCAGCTTAGGACAGGGGGCTATAGACGGAAAACTGTTTTTT,CASSLGQGAIDGKLFF
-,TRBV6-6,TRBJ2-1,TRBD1,TGTGCCAGCAGTTACCGGACAGGGGGGGGTGATGAGCAGTTCTTC,CASSYRTGGGDEQFF
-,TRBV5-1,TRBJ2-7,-,TGCGCCAGCAGCCCGGGATCGTCCTACGAGCAGTACTTC,CASSPGSSYEQYF
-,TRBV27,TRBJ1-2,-,TGTGCCAGCAGTTTAATTAACAGGGCGGGTGGCTACACCTTC,CASSLINRAGGYTF
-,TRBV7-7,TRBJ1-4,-,TGTGCCAGCAGCTTAGGGCCGGGGGCGACTAATGAAAAACTGTTTTTT,CASSLGPGATNEKLFF
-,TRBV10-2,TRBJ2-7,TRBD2,TGCGCCAGCAGTGAGTCTAAGGGACTAGCGGGTGTGAGCTCCTACGAGCAGTACTTC,CASSESKGLAGVSSYEQYF
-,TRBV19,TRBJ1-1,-,TGTGCCAGTAGTGGGGGGACTGAAGCTTTCTTT,CASSGGTEAFF
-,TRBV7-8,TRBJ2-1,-,TGTGCCAGCAGCTTAGTATTCGGTGAGCAGTTCTTC,CASSLVFGEQFF
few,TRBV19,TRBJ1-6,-,TGTGCCCTCTCTAAGGGGTCACCCCTCCACTTT,CALSKGSPLHF
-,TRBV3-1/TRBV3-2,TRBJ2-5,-,TGTGCCAGCAGCCAGAATGACCCGCAAATAAAAGAGACCCAGTACTTC,CASSQNDPQIKETQYF
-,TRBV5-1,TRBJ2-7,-,TGCGCCAGCAGCTTGGGGCAGCGATCCTACGAGCAGTACTTC,CASSLGQRSYEQYF
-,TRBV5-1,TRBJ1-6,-,TGCGCCAGCAGCTTGGGGCACGAAGTAGATTCACCCCTCCACTTT,CASSLGHEVDSPLHF
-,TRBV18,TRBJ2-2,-,TGTGCCAGCTCACCGAGCGACTACACCGGGGAGCTGTTTTTT,CASSPSDYTGELFF
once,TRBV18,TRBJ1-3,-,TGTGCCAGCTCACCAGGGAGGCCAATAACTGGAAACACCATATATTTT,CASSPGRPITGNTIYF
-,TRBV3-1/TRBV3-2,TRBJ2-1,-,TGTGCCAGCAGCCAAGAAGATGCGGCTCAGCGGGTCGCCTACAATGAGCAGTTCTTC,CASSQEDAAQRVAYNEQFF
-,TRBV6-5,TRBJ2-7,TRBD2,TGTGCCAGCAGTCTCCTCCGGGGGGACGAGCAGTACTTC,CASSLLRGDEQYF
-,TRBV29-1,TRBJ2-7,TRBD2,TGCAGCGTTCGGGGGGTACATGTCTACGAGCAGTACTTC,CSVRGVHVYEQYF
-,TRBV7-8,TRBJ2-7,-,TGTGCCAGCAGCCCTACAGGGTACCGCTACGAGCAGTACTTC,CASSPTGYRYEQYF
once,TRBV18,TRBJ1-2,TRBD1,TGTGCCAGCTCACCAGCACAGGGGGCGAGGTATGGCTACACCTTC,CASSPAQGARYGYTF
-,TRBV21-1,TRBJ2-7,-,TGTGCCAGCAGCAATCACCACAGGGGTCCCCCGATGGGGACTAGAGGTTACGAGCAGTACTTC,CASSNHHRGPPMGTRGYEQYF
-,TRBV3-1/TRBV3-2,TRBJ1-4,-,TGTGCCAGCAGCCAGCTGCGAACGGGTGAAAAACTGTTTTTT,CASSQLRTGEKLFF
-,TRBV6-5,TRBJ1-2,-,TGTGCCAGCAGTTACTCTAGTCCGGGACAATACTATGGCTACACCTTC,CASSYSSPGQYYGYTF
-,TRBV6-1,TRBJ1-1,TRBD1,TGTGCCAGCAGTGACCCTGACAGGGGCACGGGCATGGGAGCTTTCTTT,CASSDPDRGTGMGAFF